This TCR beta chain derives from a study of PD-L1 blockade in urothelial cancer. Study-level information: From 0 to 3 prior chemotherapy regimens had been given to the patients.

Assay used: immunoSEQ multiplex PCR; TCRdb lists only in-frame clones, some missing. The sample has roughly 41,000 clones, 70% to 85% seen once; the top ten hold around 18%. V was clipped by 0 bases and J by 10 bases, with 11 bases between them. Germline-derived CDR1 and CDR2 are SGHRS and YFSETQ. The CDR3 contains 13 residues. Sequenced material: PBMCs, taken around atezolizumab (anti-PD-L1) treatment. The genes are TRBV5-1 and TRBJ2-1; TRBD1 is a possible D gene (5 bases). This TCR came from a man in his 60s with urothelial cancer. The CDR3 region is CASSLATRAEQFF. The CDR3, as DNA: TGCGCCAGCAGCTTGGCCACCAGGGCCGAGCAGTTCTTC.